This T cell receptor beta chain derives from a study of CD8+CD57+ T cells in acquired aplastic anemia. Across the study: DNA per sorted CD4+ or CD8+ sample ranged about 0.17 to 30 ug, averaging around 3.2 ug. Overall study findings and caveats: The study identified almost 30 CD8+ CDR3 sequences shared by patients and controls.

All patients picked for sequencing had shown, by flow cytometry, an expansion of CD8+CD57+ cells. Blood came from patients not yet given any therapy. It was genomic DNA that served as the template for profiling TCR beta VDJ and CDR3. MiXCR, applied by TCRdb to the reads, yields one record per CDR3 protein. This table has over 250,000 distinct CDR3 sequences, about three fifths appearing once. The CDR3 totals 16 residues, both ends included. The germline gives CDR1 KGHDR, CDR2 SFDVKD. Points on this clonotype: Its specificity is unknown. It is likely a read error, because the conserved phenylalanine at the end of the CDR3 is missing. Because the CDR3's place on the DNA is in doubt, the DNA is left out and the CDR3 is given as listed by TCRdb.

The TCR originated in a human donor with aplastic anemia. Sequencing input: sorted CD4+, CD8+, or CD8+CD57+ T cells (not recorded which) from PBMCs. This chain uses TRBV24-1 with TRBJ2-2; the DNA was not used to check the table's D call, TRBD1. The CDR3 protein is CATSDMTGEITGELSG.